These T cell receptor beta chains were read from a single sample in a study of cytomegalovirus exposure and HLA in healthy donors. Assay used: immunoSEQ multiplex PCR; TCRdb lists only in-frame clones, some missing. The sample consists of about 77,000 clones, about three quarters of them appearing once. Sequencing was carried out using PBMCs. The receptors come from a man between 40 and 49 years old in good health and CMV-seronegative. The CDR3 runs from the conserved cysteine through the conserved F or W. The D gene is left open where the match is weak.

V,length,D,J,CDR3
TRBV6-1,16,NA,TRBJ2-3,CASSERRGSGADTQYF
TRBV25-1,15,TRBD2,TRBJ2-7,CASSGPTSGRGEQYF
TRBV5-1,15,NA,TRBJ1-2,CASSPEGAGPYGYTF
TRBV27,16,TRBD2,TRBJ2-1,CASSLSHSGDFIEQFF
TRBV7-2,13,NA,TRBJ2-1,CASSFVQGFEQFF
TRBV29-1,13,TRBD1,TRBJ2-7,CSAGDRAGYEQYF
TRBV6-4,15,NA,TRBJ2-1,CASSEGLAKSNEQFF
TRBV7-9,14,TRBD1,TRBJ1-5,CASSLSQGNQPQHF
TRBV29-1,12,NA,TRBJ1-2,CSGKQGNYGYTF
TRBV25-1,16,TRBD1,TRBJ2-5,CASSEFRGLAQETQYF
TRBV7-8,16,NA,TRBJ2-7,CASSLGRGLSSYEQYF
TRBV6-5,15,NA,TRBJ2-1,CASSFGLELYNEQFF
TRBV7-3,13,NA,TRBJ2-5,CASSLMGRETQYF
TRBV4-3,15,TRBD1,TRBJ1-1,CASSQGQGMNTEAFF
TRBV11-2,15,NA,TRBJ2-5,CASSLVLPYGETQYF
TRBV19,15,TRBD2,TRBJ2-1,CASSIASGTYNEQFF
TRBV7-3,14,TRBD1,TRBJ1-1,CASSRGRGNTEAFF
TRBV5-1,16,TRBD1,TRBJ2-6,CASSLGTGTRANVLTF
TRBV25-1,14,NA,TRBJ2-6,CASSDHSGANVLTF
TRBV10-3,14,NA,TRBJ1-1,CAISGITGKTEAFF
TRBV6-1,15,TRBD1,TRBJ2-7,CASTIDRGPYYEQYF
TRBV5-6,14,NA,TRBJ1-1,CASSSGIGGAEAFF
TRBV21-1,15,NA,TRBJ2-7,CASSKRGRSYYEQYF
TRBV19,17,TRBD2,TRBJ2-7,CASSIATSGRFSYEQYF
TRBV5-4,15,TRBD1,TRBJ1-4,CASSLGGTANEKLFF
TRBV11-1,13,NA,TRBJ1-1,CASSLGQNTEAFF
TRBV27,15,NA,TRBJ2-3,CASSLRGASTDTQYF
TRBV19,11,TRBD1,TRBJ1-1,CATTRGVGAFF
TRBV5-4,13,NA,TRBJ1-1,CASSLAGGAEAFF
TRBV5-1,12,TRBD1,TRBJ2-1,CASSLGQDQEFF
TRBV7-2,13,NA,TRBJ2-5,CASSRTVQETQYF
TRBV6-4,15,NA,TRBJ2-1,CASSDSPGAYNEQFF
TRBV4-1,16,TRBD2,TRBJ2-3,CASSQDHLAGGDTQYF
TRBV2,12,NA,TRBJ2-1,CASGRTSNEQFF
TRBV5-4,17,TRBD2,TRBJ2-1,CASSLEGGRGSYNEQFF
TRBV7-9,17,TRBD2,TRBJ2-3,CASSGRVAGGYTDTQYF